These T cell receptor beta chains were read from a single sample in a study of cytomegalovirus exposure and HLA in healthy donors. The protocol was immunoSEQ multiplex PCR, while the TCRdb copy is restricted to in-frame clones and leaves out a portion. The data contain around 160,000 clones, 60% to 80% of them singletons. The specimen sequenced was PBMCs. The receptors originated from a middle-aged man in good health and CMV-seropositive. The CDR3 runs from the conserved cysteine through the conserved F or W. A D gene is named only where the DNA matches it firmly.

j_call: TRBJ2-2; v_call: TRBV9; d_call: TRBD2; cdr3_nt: TGTGCCAGCAGCGTCGCGGGGGGCCGAGACACCGGGGAGCTGTTTTTT; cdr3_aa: CASSVAGGRDTGELFF
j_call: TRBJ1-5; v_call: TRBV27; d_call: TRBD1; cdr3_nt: TGTGCCAGCAGTACCGGGACAGGGATCAATCAGCCCCAGCATTTT; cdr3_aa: CASSTGTGINQPQHF
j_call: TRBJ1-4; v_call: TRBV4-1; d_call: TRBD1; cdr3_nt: TGCGCCAGCAGCCGAGGACAGGGGGATAAACTGTTTTTT; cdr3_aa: CASSRGQGDKLFF
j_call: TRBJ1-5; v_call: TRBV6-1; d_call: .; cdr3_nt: TGTGCCAGCTGGGGCAGGAATCAGCCCCAGCATTTT; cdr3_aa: CASWGRNQPQHF
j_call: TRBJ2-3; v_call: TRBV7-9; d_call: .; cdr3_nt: TGTGCCAGCAGCCCGACAGTCGGGGGACGCACAGATACGCAGTATTTT; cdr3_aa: CASSPTVGGRTDTQYF
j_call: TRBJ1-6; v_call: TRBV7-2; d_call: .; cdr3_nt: TGTGCCAGCACCTCTGGGGCAATAAATTCACCCCTCCACTTT; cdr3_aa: CASTSGAINSPLHF
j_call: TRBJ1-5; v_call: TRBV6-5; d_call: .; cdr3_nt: TGTGCCAGCCGTGGACAGACGATCTCGGGTCAGCCCCAGCATTTT; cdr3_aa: CASRGQTISGQPQHF
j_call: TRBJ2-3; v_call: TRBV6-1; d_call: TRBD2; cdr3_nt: TGTGCCAGCAGTGAAGCCAGACTAGCGGGTGATACAGATACGCAGTATTTT; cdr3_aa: CASSEARLAGDTDTQYF
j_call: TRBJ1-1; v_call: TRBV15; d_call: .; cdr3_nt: TGTGCCACCAGCGAGGGATACACTGAAGCTTTCTTT; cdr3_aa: CATSEGYTEAFF
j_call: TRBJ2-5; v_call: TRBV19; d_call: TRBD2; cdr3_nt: TGTGCCAGTAGTATGAAGAGCGGGGTAACACAAGAGACCCAGTACTTC; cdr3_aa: CASSMKSGVTQETQYF
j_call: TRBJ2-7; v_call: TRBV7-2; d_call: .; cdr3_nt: TGTGCCAGCAGCAATTATCCCTACGAGCAGTACTTC; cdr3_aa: CASSNYPYEQYF